A selection of T cell receptor beta chains follows, all from one sample in a study of blood T cell repertoires in COVID-19. Measured with immunoSEQ multiplex PCR; TCRdb has only the in-frame clones, and not every one. The sample lists 240,000 or so clones; around 81% were seen once. Material for sequencing was peripheral blood. Source of these receptors: an elderly woman with COVID-19, enrolled during active disease. The CDR3 runs from the conserved cysteine through the conserved F or W. The D gene is left open where the match is weak. Only some rows state a clone size, as once, few, many or a class for expanded clones.

j_call v_call d_call clone_size cdr3_nt cdr3_aa
TRBJ2-5 TRBV6-4 TRBD1 - TGTGCCAGCAGCCCGACAGGGTTGGGAGAGACCCAGTACTTC CASSPTGLGETQYF
TRBJ1-5 TRBV6-1 TRBD1 - TGTGCCAGCAGGGAAGGGGGCCTACCGAGCAATCAGCCCCAGCATTTT CASREGGLPSNQPQHF
TRBJ1-2 TRBV7-8 TRBD1 - TGTGCCAGCAGCTTCAACAGGGGGTATGATGGCTACACCTTC CASSFNRGYDGYTF
TRBJ1-5 TRBV2 - - TGTGCCAGCAGAGAAACAGGTGTGAGCAATCAGCCCCAGCATTTT CASRETGVSNQPQHF
TRBJ1-2 TRBV19 - - TGTGCCAGTAGCCTGACGGCAGGGTCTCCCAACTATGGCTACACCTTC CASSLTAGSPNYGYTF
TRBJ2-3 TRBV5-4 TRBD2 - TGTGCCAGCAGCTTGGAGGTAGCGGGAGGAGCAGATACGCAGTATTTT CASSLEVAGGADTQYF
TRBJ2-2 TRBV11-3 - - TGTGCCAGCAGCTTCCGGGGAGTCACCGGGGAGCTGTTTTTT CASSFRGVTGELFF
TRBJ2-2 TRBV7-9 - - TGTGCCAGCAGCTTATCTCTGATTAGCACCGGGGAGCTGTTTTTT CASSLSLISTGELFF
TRBJ2-7 TRBV7-9 - few TGTGCCAGCAGCTCCGGAGGGGAGCAGTACTTC CASSSGGEQYF
TRBJ2-7 TRBV7-3 TRBD1 - TGTGCCAGCAGCTCTACAGGGGGCTACGAGCAGTACTTC CASSSTGGYEQYF
TRBJ1-2 TRBV5-8 - - TGTGCCAGCAACTGGACATCTATTTATGGCTACACCTTC CASNWTSIYGYTF
TRBJ1-2 TRBV18 - - TGTGCCAGCTCAGGGGCAGGGAAAGGCTACACCTTC CASSGAGKGYTF
TRBJ2-3 TRBV7-2 TRBD2 - TGTGCCAGCAGCCCGGGACTAGCGGGAGGGGGCAGAGATACGCAGTATTTT CASSPGLAGGGRDTQYF
TRBJ1-1 TRBV19 - - TGTGCCAGTACCCAATCGGAGGGGAGAAGCACTGAAGCTTTCTTT CASTQSEGRSTEAFF
TRBJ2-2 TRBV4-1 - - TGCGCCAGCAGCCAACCTATCACCGGGGAGCTGTTTTTT CASSQPITGELFF
TRBJ1-5 TRBV30 TRBD1 - TGTGCCTGGGGTCCCGGGACAGGGTTCTGGGGCAATCAGCCCCAGCATTTT CAWGPGTGFWGNQPQHF
TRBJ1-2 TRBV5-4 TRBD1 many TGTGCCAGCAGCTTCGGACAGGCTCACTATGGCTACACCTTC CASSFGQAHYGYTF
TRBJ2-6 TRBV7-3 TRBD2 - TGTGCCAGCAGCTTAGGGACTAGCGGAGCCTCTGGGGCCAACGTCCTGACTTTC CASSLGTSGASGANVLTF
TRBJ1-1 TRBV24-1 TRBD1 - TGTGCCACTGGGGACAGGGCAAACACTGAAGCTTTCTTT CATGDRANTEAFF
TRBJ1-3 TRBV7-6 - - TGTGCCAGCAGAAGGAACAGCTACTCGCCTGGAAACACCATATATTTT CASRRNSYSPGNTIYF
TRBJ1-4 TRBV20-1 - - TGCAGTGCTAGTTCAGGTGAAAAACTGTTTTTT CSASSGEKLFF
TRBJ1-6 TRBV9 - once TGTGCCAGCAGCGTAGTGGAGGCTAGGTCACCCCTCCACTTT CASSVVEARSPLHF
TRBJ2-1 TRBV3-1/TRBV3-2 TRBD1 - TGTGCCAGCAGCCATCGCGACAGGGGTTCTGAGCAGTTCTTC CASSHRDRGSEQFF
TRBJ1-5 TRBV6-4 TRBD1 - TGTGCCAGCATTTTGACAGGGAATCAGCCCCAGCATTTT CASILTGNQPQHF
TRBJ1-5 TRBV19 - - TGTGCCAGTAGTATCAAGGGGATGGGTAATCAGCCCCAGCATTTT CASSIKGMGNQPQHF
TRBJ2-1 TRBV11-3 - - TGTGCCAGCAGCCGTAGGAGGTCGAGCTCCTACAATGAGCAGTTCTTC CASSRRRSSSYNEQFF
TRBJ1-1 TRBV29-1 - few TGCAGCGTTGACCCGGGGGGGACTGAAGCTTTCTTT CSVDPGGTEAFF
TRBJ2-1 TRBV5-1 - - TGCGCCAGCAGCTGGACTCAGGGGAGCTCCTACAATGAGCAGTTCTTC CASSWTQGSSYNEQFF
TRBJ1-5 TRBV30 TRBD1 - TGTGCCTGGAGCCTTGGACAGGGGCAACAGCCCCAGCATTTT CAWSLGQGQQPQHF
TRBJ2-3 TRBV7-6 - - TGTGCCAGCAGCCGAGCCACAGGGTCCACTGGCGACGATACGCAGTATTTT CASSRATGSTGDDTQYF
TRBJ2-2 TRBV5-1 - - TGCGCCAGCAGCTTCCTGAACACCGGGGAGCTGTTTTTT CASSFLNTGELFF
TRBJ1-2 TRBV20-1 - - TGCAGTGCCCAGGACAGAGTTGGCTACACCTTC CSAQDRVGYTF
TRBJ2-7 TRBV6-6 - - TGTGCCAGCAGCCCCCAGGGGTACGAGCAGTACTTC CASSPQGYEQYF
TRBJ2-6 TRBV6-5 TRBD2 - TGTGCCAGCAGTTACTCGGGGAGGGCTGGGGCCAACGTCCTGACTTTC CASSYSGRAGANVLTF
TRBJ2-1 TRBV11-3 TRBD2 few TGTGCCAGCAGCTCCAGACTAGCGGGAGGAAATAGTGAGCAGTTCTTC CASSSRLAGGNSEQFF
TRBJ2-1 TRBV7-8 - - TGTGCCAGCAGCCGGACTACCAATGAGCAGTTCTTC CASSRTTNEQFF
TRBJ2-5 TRBV29-1 TRBD1 - TGCAGCGTTGAATGGACAGGGCGGGCGGAGACCCAGTACTTC CSVEWTGRAETQYF
TRBJ1-6 TRBV7-3 - - TGTGCCAGCAGCCCCCAGGGGAGTAATTCACCCCTCCACTTT CASSPQGSNSPLHF
TRBJ2-3 TRBV12-3/TRBV12-4 TRBD2 - TGTGCCAGCAAACTTGCGGGGGACACGCAGTATTTT CASKLAGDTQYF
TRBJ2-1 TRBV11-2 - - TGTGCCAGCAGCCCGGGGGTCGTCCAAAAAGGGATACAGTTCTTC CASSPGVVQKGIQFF
TRBJ2-3 TRBV4-3 TRBD2 - TGCGCCAGCAGCCAAGGTTACGGGAGGAGGGCAGATACGCAGTATTTT CASSQGYGRRADTQYF
TRBJ1-6 TRBV5-1 - - TGCGCCAGCAGCTTAGGGCAGGGTTATAATTCACCCCTCCACTTT CASSLGQGYNSPLHF
TRBJ2-7 TRBV28 TRBD1 - TGTGCCAGCAGTCCGGGACAGAACTCCTACGAGCAGTACTTC CASSPGQNSYEQYF
TRBJ2-1 TRBV9 - - TGTGCCAGCTCTGGAGGGAGCTCCTACAATGAGCAGTTCTTC CASSGGSSYNEQFF
TRBJ1-3 TRBV11-2 - - TGTGCCAGCAGCTTAAGTCGGACATTGGCTGGAAACACCATATATTTT CASSLSRTLAGNTIYF
TRBJ1-5 TRBV5-6 - - TGTGCCAGCAGCTTGGGGACATATAGCAATCAGCCCCAGCATTTT CASSLGTYSNQPQHF
TRBJ2-1 TRBV7-6 - - TGTGCCAGCAGCCCTTTGAGCTCCTACAATGAGCAGTTCTTC CASSPLSSYNEQFF
TRBJ1-2 TRBV28 TRBD1 few TGTGCCAGCAGTTCGACAGGGGGAAGCTATGGCTACACCTTC CASSSTGGSYGYTF
TRBJ1-5 TRBV10-3 - - TGTGCCATCAGCCCCCGGGAGGAGGGGGTAGGAGCCCAGCATTTT CAISPREEGVGAQHF
TRBJ2-7 TRBV18 - - TGTGCCAGCTCACCACAAGCGTACTACGAGCAGTACTTC CASSPQAYYEQYF